The 2 T cell receptor beta chains listed next were all sequenced from one sample in a study of blood T cell repertoires in COVID-19. Measured with immunoSEQ multiplex PCR; TCRdb has only the in-frame clones, and not every one. The table shows 100,000 to 140,000 clones, with about three quarters occurring only once. Specimen: peripheral blood. The receptors stem from a man between 70 and 80 years old with acute or convalescent COVID-19.

This chain joins TRBV5-1 and TRBJ1-1, with TRBD1 as a possible D gene (6 bases). Germline CDR1 and CDR2: SGHRS and YFSETQ. This CDR3 has 16 amino acids. The V and J ends lost 0 bases and 3 bases respectively, with 15 bases between them. The CDR3 sequence is CASSLEGGRADTEAFF. The DNA of the CDR3 is TGCGCCAGCAGCTTGGAGGGGGGGCGAGCGGACACTGAAGCTTTCTTT.

This clone was detected once. The V and J genes are TRBV7-3 and TRBJ1-1, with 7 nucleotides matching TRBD1. Trimming at V came to 0 bases and at J to 4 bases, leaving 5 bases not matched to a gene. CDR1 and CDR2 from the germline V gene are SGHTA and FQGTGA. The CDR3 is made up of 15 amino acids. CDR3 sequence (DNA): TGTGCCAGCAGCTTAACCGGGACAGAGAGCACTGAAGCTTTCTTT. It specifies CASSLTGTESTEAFF.